Below, one T cell receptor (beta chain) is given with its context. Its specificity is unknown. This entry comes from a study of siplizumab effects on memory and regulatory T cells. V dropped 6 bases and J dropped 3 bases, with 4 bases sitting between them. Per germline, CDR1 MGHRA and CDR2 YSYEKL. CDR3 length: 11 amino acids. This table comes from immunoSEQ multiplex PCR, and its TCRdb copy is limited to in-frame clones, with some not included. The repertoire consists of approximately 65,000 clones, with approximately 87% occurring once and the leading ten covering 3% to 4%. Whole-study findings and limits: In siplizumab conditions, mappable alloreactive CD4+ clones averaged about 71% Treg-derived, against 26.9% in controls.

The source of this sequence is a human donor in good health. This chain joins TRBV4-1 and TRBJ2-3; D is uncertain. Sequenced material: memory CD4+ T cells sorted from blood. The CDR3 nucleotides are TGCGCCAGCAGTCATACAGATACGCAGTATTTT. Its protein is CASSHTDTQYF.